These 13 T cell receptor beta chains originate from one sample sequenced in a study of T cells in Graves' hyperthyroidism and ophthalmopathy. There were TCR beta CDR3 regions amplified from RNA transcripts. The TCR CDR3 was amplified in a first-round RT-PCR using the HTBI primer set. TCRdb processed the multiplex PCR reads anew with MiXCR; each CDR3 protein has one entry. The table records roughly 170,000 distinct CDR3 sequences, approximately 15% of them present only once. Sequenced: blood. Receptors were obtained from a woman aged 45-65 years with Graves' hyperthyroidism.

This clonotype was found many times. The chain recombines TRBV7-2 with TRBJ1-5, with D hard to call. With 1 base removed from V and 6 bases from J, the gap between germline ends came to 16 bases. Germline V gene lookup returns CDR1 SGHTA and CDR2 FQGNSA. The CDR3 sequence is 16 residues long. CDR3 residues: CASSLGIGPLGQPQHF. The CDR3 DNA reads TGTGCCAGCAGCTTAGGTATCGGTCCCCTAGGTCAGCCCCAGCATTTT.

In this sample, this clonotype turned up many times. V and J are TRBV12-3 or TRBV12-4 and TRBJ2-1, with 8 bases identical to TRBD2. CDR3 length: 15 residues. V was pared by 3 bases and J by 0 bases, with 1 base of the junction left unmatched. This CDR3 is CASSFSGASYNEQFF. The CDR3 DNA reads TGTGCCAGCAGTTTTAGCGGGGCCTCCTACAATGAGCAGTTCTTC.

J is TRBJ2-7 and V is TRBV7-2; 11 nucleotides align to TRBD2. The CDR3 loop spans 14 amino acids. The V segment lost 5 bases and the J segment 6 bases; nucleotides outside the gene matches: 6. CDR1 and CDR2 from the germline V gene are SGHTA and FQGNSA. As DNA, the CDR3 is TGTGCCAGCAGCGTAACTAGCGGGGGTTTCGAGCAGTACTTC. Encoded protein: CASSVTSGGFEQYF.

In this sample, this clonotype turned up many times. The J gene is TRBJ1-6, the V gene TRBV2; D is ambiguous. V lost 5 bases, J lost 9 bases, and 5 bases lay in between. CDR3 length equals 11 residues. CDR1 and CDR2 (germline): SNHLY, FYNNEI. CDR3 in DNA: TGTGCCAGCAGTTTAAGTTCACCCCTCCACTTT. Amino acids: CASSLSSPLHF.

This clonotype appeared many times. The rearrangement joins TRBV6-1 to TRBJ2-2, with D perhaps matching TRBD1 or TRBD2 (5 bases each). Germline CDR1 and CDR2: MNHNS and SASEGT. CDR3 size: 13 residues. Trimming cost V 11 bases and J 0 bases, with 10 bases left between them. CDR3 sequence reads: CAGGRSNTGELFF. CDR3 in DNA: TGTGCCGGGGGACGGTCGAACACCGGGGAGCTGTTTTTT.

In this sample, this clonotype turned up many times. The chain carries TRBV5-1 and TRBJ2-7; 10 bases agree with TRBD2. The V segment lost 1 base and the J segment 5 bases; nucleotides outside the gene matches: 6. The CDR3 extends over 15 amino acids. In germline, CDR1 is SGHRS, CDR2 YFSETQ. The chain's CDR3 is CASSLLLAGSDEQYF. For the CDR3, the DNA is TGCGCCAGCAGCTTGTTACTAGCGGGGAGCGACGAGCAGTACTTC.

The chain is built from TRBV9 and TRBJ2-2; the match to TRBD2 covers 14 bases. The CDR3 runs to 18 residues. Germline V gene data show CDR1 as SGDLS and CDR2 as YYNGEE. V was clipped by 0 bases and J by 4 bases; unmatched bases: 5. CDR3 nucleotides: TGTGCCAGCAGCGTAGCTGGAGGGACTAGCGGGGGCACCGGGGAGCTGTTTTTT. As protein: CASSVAGGTSGGTGELFF.

Comment on this clonotype: A much more abundant neighbour one base away suggests this may be a read error. CDR3 in amino acids: CASRQDYGYTF. CDR3 sequence (DNA): TGCGCCAGTCGACAGGACTATGGCTACACCTTC. The chain recombines TRBV5-1 with TRBJ1-2; possibly TRBD1 for D (6 bases). Trimming stripped 8 bases from V and 3 bases from J, with 8 bases between. Looked up from germline, CDR1 is SGHRS and CDR2 is YFSETQ. The CDR3 has 11 amino acids.

This clonotype was counted many times. The chain combines TRBV3-1 with TRBJ1-1; D remains ambiguous. CDR3 length equals 11 residues. In germline, CDR1 is LGHDT, CDR2 YNNKEL (reference sequence). Deletions cut 6 bases from V and 7 bases from J, with 9 bases between. The CDR3 DNA sequence: TGTGCCAGCAGGGGAACAGTTGAAGCTTTCTTT. Translating gives CASRGTVEAFF.

The table lists this clonotype with many counts. The chain employs TRBV7-3 and TRBJ2-1; TRBD1 matches 10 bases. The J segment lost 2 bases and the V segment lost 5 bases, leaving 9 bases of the junction unmatched. There are 17 residues in the CDR3. Germline CDR1 and CDR2: SGHTA and FQGTGA. Here the CDR3 reads CASSPGTGAWTYNEQFF. For the CDR3, the DNA is TGTGCCAGCAGCCCGGGGACAGGGGCTTGGACCTACAATGAGCAGTTCTTC. Variable domain in full (rest from reference TRBV7-3 and TRBJ2-1): GAGVSQTPSNKVTEKGKYVELRCDPISGHTALYWYRQSLGQGPEFLIYFQGTGAADDSGLPNDRFFAVRPEGSVSTLKIQRTERGDSAVYLCASSPGTGAWTYNEQFFGPGTRLTVL.

This clonotype was picked up many times. V and J are TRBV7-9 and TRBJ2-1; D remains ambiguous. From germline, CDR1 is SEHNR and CDR2 FQNEAQ (reference sequence). The V gene lost 1 base and the J gene lost 8 bases, with 12 bases spanning the gap. CDR3 length equals 14 residues. CDR3 sequence: CASSLEPRYDEQFF. For the CDR3, the DNA is TGTGCCAGCAGCTTAGAACCTCGTTACGATGAGCAGTTCTTC.

At least ten counts were recorded for this clonotype. V is TRBV7-3 and J is TRBJ2-1, with TRBD2 identical over 7 bases. The V segment lost 8 bases and the J segment 7 bases; nucleotides outside the gene matches: 8. This CDR3 has 13 amino acids. Germline CDR1 and CDR2: SGHTA and FQGTGA. The CDR3 is CASGLGRANEQFF. DNA of the CDR3: TGTGCCAGCGGATTGGGGAGGGCAAATGAGCAGTTCTTC.

V and J are TRBV7-8 and TRBJ1-5; no clear D. Trimming took 0 bases from V and 0 from J, leaving 6 bases between them. Germline V gives CDR1 SGHVS, CDR2 FQNEAQ. This CDR3 has 15 residues. The CDR3 here is CASSLAENSNQPQHF. In nucleotides, the CDR3 is TGTGCCAGCAGCTTAGCAGAGAATAGCAATCAGCCCCAGCATTTT.